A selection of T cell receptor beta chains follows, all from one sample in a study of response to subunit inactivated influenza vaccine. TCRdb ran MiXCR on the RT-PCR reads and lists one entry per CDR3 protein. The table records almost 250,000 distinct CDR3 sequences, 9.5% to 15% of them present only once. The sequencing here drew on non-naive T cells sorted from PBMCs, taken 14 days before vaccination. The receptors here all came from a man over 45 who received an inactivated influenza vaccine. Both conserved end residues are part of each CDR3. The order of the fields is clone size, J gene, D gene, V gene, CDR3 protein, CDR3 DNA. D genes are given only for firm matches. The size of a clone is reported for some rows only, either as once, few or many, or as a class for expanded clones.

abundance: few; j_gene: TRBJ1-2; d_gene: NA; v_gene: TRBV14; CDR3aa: CASSQSRRNSGYTF; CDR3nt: TGTGCCAGCAGCCAATCACGTCGCAACTCTGGCTACACCTTC
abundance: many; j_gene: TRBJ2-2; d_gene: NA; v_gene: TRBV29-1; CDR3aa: CSGQDGANTGELFF; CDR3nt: TGCAGCGGTCAGGACGGGGCGAACACCGGGGAGCTGTTTTTT
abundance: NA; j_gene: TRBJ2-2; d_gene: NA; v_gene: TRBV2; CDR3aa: CASSPTPLNTGELFF; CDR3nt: TGTGCCAGCAGTCCGACACCACTAAACACCGGGGAGCTGTTTTTT
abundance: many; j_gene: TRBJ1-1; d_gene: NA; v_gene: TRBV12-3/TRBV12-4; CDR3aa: CASGPREGNTEAFF; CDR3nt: TGTGCCAGCGGGCCGCGGGAGGGGAACACTGAAGCTTTCTTT
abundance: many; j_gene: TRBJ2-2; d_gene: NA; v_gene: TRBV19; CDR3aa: CASSTLSELFF; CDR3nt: TGTGCCAGTAGTACCCTATCCGAGCTGTTTTTT
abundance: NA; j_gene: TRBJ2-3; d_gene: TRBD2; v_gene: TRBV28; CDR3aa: CASSWGLAGGPVTDTQYF; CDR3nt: TGTGCCAGCAGTTGGGGACTAGCGGGAGGGCCGGTCACAGATACGCAGTATTTT
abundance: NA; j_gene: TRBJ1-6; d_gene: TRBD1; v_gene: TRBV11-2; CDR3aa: CASRRDSGSPLHF; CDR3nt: TGTGCCAGCAGACGGGACAGCGGTTCACCCCTCCACTTT
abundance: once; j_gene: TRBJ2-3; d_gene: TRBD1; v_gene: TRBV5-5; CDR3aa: CASSRGPGGADTQYF; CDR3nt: TGTGCCAGCAGCCGAGGGCCAGGGGGCGCAGATACGCAGTATTTT
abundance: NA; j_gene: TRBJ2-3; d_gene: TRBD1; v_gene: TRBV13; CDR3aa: CASSHGQGEVPDTQYF; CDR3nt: TGTGCCAGCAGCCACGGACAGGGTGAAGTTCCAGATACGCAGTATTTT
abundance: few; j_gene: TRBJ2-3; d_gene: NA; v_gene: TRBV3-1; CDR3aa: CASSRGHDTQYF; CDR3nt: TGTGCCAGCAGCCGAGGGCATGATACGCAGTATTTT
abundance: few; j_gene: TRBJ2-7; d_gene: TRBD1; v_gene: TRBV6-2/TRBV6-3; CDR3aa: CASSSAGTGDYEQYF; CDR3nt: TGTGCCAGCAGTTCGGCCGGGACAGGGGACTACGAGCAGTACTTC
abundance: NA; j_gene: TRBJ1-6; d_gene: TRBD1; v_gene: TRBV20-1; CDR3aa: CSAKQGAPNSPLHF; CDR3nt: TGCAGTGCTAAACAGGGGGCGCCTAATTCACCCCTCCACTTT
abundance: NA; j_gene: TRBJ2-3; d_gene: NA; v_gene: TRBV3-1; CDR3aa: CASSQEGLLHTDTQYF; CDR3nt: TGTGCCAGCAGCCAAGAAGGACTACTACACACAGATACGCAGTATTTT
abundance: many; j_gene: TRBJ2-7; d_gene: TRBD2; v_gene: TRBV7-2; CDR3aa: CASSTSGTSFYEQYF; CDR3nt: TGTGCCAGCAGCACCTCCGGGACTAGTTTTTACGAGCAGTACTTC
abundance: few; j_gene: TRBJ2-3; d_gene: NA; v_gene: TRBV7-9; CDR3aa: CASSLGQATDTQYF; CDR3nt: TGTGCCAGCAGCTTGGGGCAGGCGACAGATACGCAGTATTTT
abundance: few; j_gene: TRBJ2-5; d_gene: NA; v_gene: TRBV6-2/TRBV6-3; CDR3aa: CASSYQGTRETQYF; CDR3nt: TGTGCCAGCAGTTACCAGGGGACGCGAGAGACCCAGTACTTC
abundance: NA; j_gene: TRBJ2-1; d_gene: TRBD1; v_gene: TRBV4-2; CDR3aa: CASSAGQGDQTYSEQFF; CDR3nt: TGTGCCAGCAGCGCAGGTCAGGGGGACCAGACCTACAGTGAGCAGTTCTTC
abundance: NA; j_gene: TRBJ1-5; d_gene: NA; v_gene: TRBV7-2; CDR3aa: CASSPDMGQPQHF; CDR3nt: TGTGCCAGCAGCCCAGACATGGGTCAGCCCCAGCATTTT
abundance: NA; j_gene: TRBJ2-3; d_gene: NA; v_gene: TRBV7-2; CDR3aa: CASSSVALSTDTQYF; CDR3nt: TGTGCCAGCAGCTCTGTAGCGCTTAGCACAGATACGCAGTATTTT
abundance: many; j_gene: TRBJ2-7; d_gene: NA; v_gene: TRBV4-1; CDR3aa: CASSQEGGAGRVYEQYF; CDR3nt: TGCGCCAGCAGCCAAGAAGGCGGAGCGGGCCGGGTTTACGAGCAGTACTTC
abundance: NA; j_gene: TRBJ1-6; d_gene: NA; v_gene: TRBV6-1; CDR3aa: CASSVSNSPLHF; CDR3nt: TGTGCCAGCAGTGTGTCCAATTCACCCCTCCACTTT
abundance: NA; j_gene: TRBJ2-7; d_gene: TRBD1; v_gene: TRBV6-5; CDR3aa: CASSYKGGRYEQYF; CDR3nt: TGTGCCAGCAGTTACAAAGGGGGCCGTTACGAGCAGTACTTC
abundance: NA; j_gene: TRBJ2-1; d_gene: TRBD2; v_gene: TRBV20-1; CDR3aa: CSAPNSGRADNEQFF; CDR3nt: TGCAGTGCTCCTAATAGCGGGAGGGCCGACAATGAGCAGTTCTTC
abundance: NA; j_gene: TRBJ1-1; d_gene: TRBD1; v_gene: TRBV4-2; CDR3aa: CASSHQDRVSEAFF; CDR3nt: TGTGCCAGCAGCCACCAGGACAGGGTCTCCGAAGCTTTCTTT
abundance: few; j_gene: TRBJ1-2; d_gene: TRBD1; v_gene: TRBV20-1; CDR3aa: CSARPTGGAGYTF; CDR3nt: TGCAGTGCTAGGCCGACAGGGGGCGCGGGCTACACCTTC
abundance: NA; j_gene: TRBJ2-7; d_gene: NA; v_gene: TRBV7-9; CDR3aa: CASSTGPGFSQYF; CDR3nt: TGTGCCAGCAGCACCGGGCCCGGCTTCTCGCAGTACTTC
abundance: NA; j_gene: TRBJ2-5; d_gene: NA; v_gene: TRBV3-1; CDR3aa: CATSQNSRLSTETQYF; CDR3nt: TGTGCCACCTCCCAAAACTCCCGGCTTTCGACAGAGACCCAGTACTTC
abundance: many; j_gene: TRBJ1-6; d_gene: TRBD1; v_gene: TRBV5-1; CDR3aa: CASSLVGQGSSPLHF; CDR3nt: TGCGCCAGCAGCTTGGTGGGACAGGGAAGTTCACCCCTCCACTTT
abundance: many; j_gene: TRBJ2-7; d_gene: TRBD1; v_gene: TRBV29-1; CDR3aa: CSVTPNRGGEQYF; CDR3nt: TGCAGCGTTACTCCTAACAGGGGTGGCGAGCAGTACTTC
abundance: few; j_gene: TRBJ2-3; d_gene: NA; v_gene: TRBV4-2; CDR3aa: CASSLGNGDTQYF; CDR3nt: TGTGCCAGCAGCCTTGGGAATGGGGATACGCAGTATTTT
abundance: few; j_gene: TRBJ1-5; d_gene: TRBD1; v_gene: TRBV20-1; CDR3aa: CSAPTAGGGNQPQHF; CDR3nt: TGCAGTGCTCCTACCGCAGGGGGAGGCAATCAGCCCCAGCATTTT
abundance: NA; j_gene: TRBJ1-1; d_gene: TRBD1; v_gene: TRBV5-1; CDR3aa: CASSFGTGMDTEAFF; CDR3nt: TGCGCCAGCAGCTTCGGGACAGGGATGGACACTGAAGCTTTCTTT
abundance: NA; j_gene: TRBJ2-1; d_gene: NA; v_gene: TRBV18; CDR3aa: CASSPGTNGFF; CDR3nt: TGTGCCAGCTCACCAGGGACAAATGGGTTCTTC
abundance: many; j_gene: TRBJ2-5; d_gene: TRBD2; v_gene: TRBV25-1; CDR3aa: CASSERSLAGAETQYF; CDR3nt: TGTGCCAGCAGTGAACGTAGTCTAGCGGGTGCAGAGACCCAGTACTTC
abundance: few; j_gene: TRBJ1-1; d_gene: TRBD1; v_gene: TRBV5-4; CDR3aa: CASSLDRGAEAFF; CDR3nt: TGTGCCAGCAGCTTGGACAGGGGAGCTGAAGCTTTCTTT
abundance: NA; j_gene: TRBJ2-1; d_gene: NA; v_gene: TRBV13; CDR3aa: CASSFPPDRTDEQFF; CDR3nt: TGTGCCAGCAGCTTCCCCCCGGATCGAACGGATGAGCAGTTCTTC
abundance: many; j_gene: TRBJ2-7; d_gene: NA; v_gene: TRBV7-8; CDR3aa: CASSLDGREQYF; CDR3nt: TGTGCCAGCAGCTTAGACGGGCGCGAGCAGTACTTC
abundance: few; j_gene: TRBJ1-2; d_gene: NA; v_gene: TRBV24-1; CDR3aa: CATSKTENYGYTF; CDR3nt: TGTGCCACCTCAAAGACTGAGAACTATGGCTACACCTTC
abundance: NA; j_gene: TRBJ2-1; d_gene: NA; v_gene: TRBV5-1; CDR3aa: CASSDYLGEQFF; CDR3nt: TGCGCCAGCAGTGACTATCTCGGGGAGCAGTTCTTC
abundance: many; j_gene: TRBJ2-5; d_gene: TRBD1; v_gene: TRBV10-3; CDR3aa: CAIGGQGSGETQYF; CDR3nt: TGTGCCATCGGCGGACAGGGGTCAGGAGAGACCCAGTACTTC
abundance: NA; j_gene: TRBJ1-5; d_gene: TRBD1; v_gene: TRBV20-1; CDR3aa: CSASSILTGRNQPQHF; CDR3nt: TGCAGTGCTAGCTCCATCCTGACAGGGCGCAATCAGCCCCAGCATTTT
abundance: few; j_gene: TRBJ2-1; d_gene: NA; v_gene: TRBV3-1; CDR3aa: CASSQVLSALNTWSYNEQFF; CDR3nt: TGTGCCAGCAGCCAAGTTTTGAGCGCCCTAAATACATGGTCCTACAATGAGCAGTTCTTC
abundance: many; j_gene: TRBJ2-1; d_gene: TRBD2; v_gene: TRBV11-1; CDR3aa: CASSSRRSAGSSYNEQFF; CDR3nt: TGTGCCAGCAGCTCTAGACGCTCAGCGGGAAGCTCCTACAATGAGCAGTTCTTC
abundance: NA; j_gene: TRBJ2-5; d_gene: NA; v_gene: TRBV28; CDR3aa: CASSLAGRPETQYF; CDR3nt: TGTGCCAGCAGTTTAGCGGGGAGGCCAGAGACCCAGTACTTC
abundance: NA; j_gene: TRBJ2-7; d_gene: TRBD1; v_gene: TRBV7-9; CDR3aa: CASSARQGEQYF; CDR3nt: TGTGCCAGCAGCGCCCGACAGGGAGAGCAGTACTTC
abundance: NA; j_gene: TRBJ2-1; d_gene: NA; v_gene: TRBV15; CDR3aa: CATSSSYSNEQFF; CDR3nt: TGTGCCACCAGTAGCTCGTACTCCAATGAGCAGTTCTTC
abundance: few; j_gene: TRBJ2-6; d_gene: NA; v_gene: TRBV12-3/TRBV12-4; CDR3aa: CASMFSGANVLTF; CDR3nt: TGTGCCAGCATGTTCTCTGGGGCCAACGTCCTGACTTTC